These 11 T cell receptor beta chains were all obtained from the same sample, sequenced in a study of response to subunit inactivated influenza vaccine. TCRdb recomputed calls from the RT-PCR reads with MiXCR, one row per CDR3 protein. The profile covers 500,000 to 600,000 distinct CDR3 sequences, with about 11% appearing a single time and roughly 10% taken by the ten largest. The input for sequencing was PBMCs from blood, taken on the day of vaccination. These TCRs come from a man aged 45 to 65 who received an inactivated influenza vaccine.

This clonotype was observed a handful of times. The chain couples TRBV4-2 to TRBJ2-1; TRBD2 aligns across 8 bases. Germline loops: CDR1 LGHNA, CDR2 YNFKEQ. After removal of 0 bases from V and 5 bases from J, the junction contained 3 bases not matched to a gene. The CDR3 is made up of 15 amino acids. This CDR3 reads CASSQDRGGNNEQFF. CDR3 DNA sequence: TGTGCCAGCAGCCAAGACCGGGGGGGCAACAATGAGCAGTTCTTC.

Only a few counts were recorded for this clonotype. V usage is TRBV14 and J usage is TRBJ2-2; D not resolved. V was pared by 1 base and J by 0 bases, with 6 bases between. Germline V gene data show CDR1 as SGHDN and CDR2 as FVKESK. The length of the CDR3 is 15 residues. The CDR3 reads CASSQGNPNTGELFF. As DNA, the CDR3 is TGTGCCAGCAGCCAAGGAAACCCGAACACCGGGGAGCTGTTTTTT.

This clonotype was detected a few times. The chain is built from TRBV7-9 and TRBJ2-4; the match to TRBD1 covers 8 bases. The CDR3 runs 14 residues. Germline CDR1 SEHNR, CDR2 FQNEAQ (reference sequence). The V segment lost 5 bases and the J segment 9 bases; nucleotides outside the gene matches: 9. The chain's CDR3 is CASSRGQGFGIQYF. CDR3 coding DNA: TGTGCCAGCAGCCGCGGACAGGGTTTCGGCATTCAGTACTTC.

This clonotype was seen repeatedly, ten times or more. The chain links TRBV5-6 to TRBJ2-1, with 8 bases fitting TRBD2. CDR3 size: 15 residues. J gave up 8 bases and V 1 base, and 8 bases lay outside the gene matches. Germline values: CDR1 SGHDT, CDR2 YYEEEE. This chain's CDR3 is CASSLRTSQLYEQFF. The CDR3 coding sequence is TGTGCCAGCAGCTTGCGGACTAGCCAACTATATGAGCAGTTCTTC. The variable domain in full, completed from reference TRBV5-6 and TRBJ2-1, reads DAGVTQSPTHLIKTRGQQVTLRCSPKSGHDTVSWYQQALGQGPQFIFQYYEEEERQRGNFPDRFSGHQFPNYSSELNVNALLLGDSALYLCASSLRTSQLYEQFFGPGTRLTVL.

The chain is built from TRBV7-9 and TRBJ2-2; maybe TRBD1 (6 bases). Germline assignment: CDR1 SEHNR and CDR2 FQNEAQ (reference sequence). Trimming removed 2 bases at V and 3 bases at J, with 16 bases between. There are 17 residues in the CDR3. The CDR3: CASSLYVGAADTGELFF. CDR3 bases: TGTGCCAGCAGCTTATATGTGGGGGCGGCGGACACCGGGGAGCTGTTTTTT.

In this sample, this clonotype turned up many times. In DNA, the CDR3 is TGTGCCAGCGGGGAGGACTCGCAAGAGACCCAGTACTTC. Its translation is CASGEDSQETQYF. The rearrangement uses TRBV28 and TRBJ2-5; tentatively, D is TRBD2 (6 bases). Trimming removed 8 bases at V and 2 bases at J, with 12 bases between. The CDR3 covers 13 residues. Germline V gives CDR1 MDHEN, CDR2 SYDVKM.

This clonotype was recorded many times. The CDR3 DNA sequence: TGCAGCGCACGGGGACTAGCGGGAGTCACAAGCTCCTACAATGAGCAGTTCTTC. The encoded protein is CSARGLAGVTSSYNEQFF. The gene calls are TRBV29-1 and TRBJ2-1; 14 bases line up with TRBD2. Germline lookup yields CDR1 SQVTM and CDR2 ANQGSEA. This CDR3 is built from 18 residues. The junction had 11 bases not matched to a gene; V was cut back by 7 bases and J by 0 bases.

At least ten counts were recorded for this clonotype. The CDR3 loop reads CASSRHTDTQYF. The CDR3 nucleotides read TGCGCCAGCAGCAGACACACAGATACGCAGTATTTT. This chain joins TRBV10-1 and TRBJ2-3; no firm D call. CDR3 length: 12 residues. The V gene's germline CDR1 is WNHNN and CDR2 SYGVQD (reference sequence). V lost 6 bases and J lost 2, with 6 bases in between.

This clonotype was counted only a few times. The chain recombines TRBV12-3 or TRBV12-4 with TRBJ2-7, with 7 bases fitting TRBD1. V shed 9 bases and J 5 bases; nucleotides not matched to a gene: 10. This CDR3 has 13 amino acids. This CDR3 reads CASGTDRVNEQYF. The CDR3 coding sequence is TGTGCCAGTGGGACAGACCGCGTTAACGAGCAGTACTTC.

This chain connects TRBV11-2 to TRBJ2-1, with 7 bases identical to TRBD2. The V segment lost 5 bases and the J segment 9 bases; nucleotides outside the gene matches: 22. The CDR3 totals 18 residues. Germline-derived CDR1 and CDR2 are SGHAT and FQNNGV. The CDR3 loop reads CASSIYALGRGTLSEQFF. For the CDR3, the DNA is TGTGCCAGCAGCATATACGCTTTGGGGCGGGGGACTCTTAGTGAGCAGTTCTTC.

There are a few counts of this clonotype. V is TRBV4-2 and J is TRBJ2-7; 7 bases agree with TRBD2. V was clipped by 0 bases and J by 5 bases; unmatched bases: 7. The V gene's germline CDR1 is LGHNA and CDR2 YNFKEQ. The CDR3 runs to 15 residues. The CDR3 DNA sequence: TGTGCCAGCAGCCAAGATCTTGCGGGGGTGGACGAGCAGTACTTC. Its translation is CASSQDLAGVDEQYF.